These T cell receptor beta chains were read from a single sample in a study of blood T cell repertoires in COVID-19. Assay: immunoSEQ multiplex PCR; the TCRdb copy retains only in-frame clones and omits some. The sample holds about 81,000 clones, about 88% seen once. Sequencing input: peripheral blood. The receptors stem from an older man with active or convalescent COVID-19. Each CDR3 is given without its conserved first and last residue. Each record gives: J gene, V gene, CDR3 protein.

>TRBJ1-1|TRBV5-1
ASSLTGAIRNTEAF
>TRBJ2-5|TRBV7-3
ASSLNARGETQY
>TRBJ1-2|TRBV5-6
ASSSLAAGGSYGYT
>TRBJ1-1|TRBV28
ASSLPLNTEAF
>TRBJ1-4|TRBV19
ASSTDRGKLF
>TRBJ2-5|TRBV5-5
ASSLKWLAGGLQETQY
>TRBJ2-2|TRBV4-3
ASSQERGAGGTGELF
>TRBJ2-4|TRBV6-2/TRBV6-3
ASSFRQTGQNIQY
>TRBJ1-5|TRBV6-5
ASRSSGLRNQPQH
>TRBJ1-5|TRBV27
ASRDGQYSNQPQH
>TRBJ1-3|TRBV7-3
ASSWTGAGNTIY
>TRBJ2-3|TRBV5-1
ASSSPRRDTQY
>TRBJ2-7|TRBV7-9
ASSLRVYEQY
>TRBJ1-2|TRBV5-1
ASSSTPGHSYGYT
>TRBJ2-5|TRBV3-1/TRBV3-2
ASSQAGLQETQY
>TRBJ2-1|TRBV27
ASSLIGQGAGNEQF
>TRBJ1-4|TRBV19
ASSFFSGTGNEKLF
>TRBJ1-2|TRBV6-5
ATLRTPGGGYT
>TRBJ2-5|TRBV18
ASSPQSFPGETQY
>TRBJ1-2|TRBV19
ASSPKPGSNYGYT
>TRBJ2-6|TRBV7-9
ASSPRGSGANVLT
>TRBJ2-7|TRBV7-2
ASSLGTGTGYLYEQY
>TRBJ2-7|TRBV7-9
ASSPDRYEQY